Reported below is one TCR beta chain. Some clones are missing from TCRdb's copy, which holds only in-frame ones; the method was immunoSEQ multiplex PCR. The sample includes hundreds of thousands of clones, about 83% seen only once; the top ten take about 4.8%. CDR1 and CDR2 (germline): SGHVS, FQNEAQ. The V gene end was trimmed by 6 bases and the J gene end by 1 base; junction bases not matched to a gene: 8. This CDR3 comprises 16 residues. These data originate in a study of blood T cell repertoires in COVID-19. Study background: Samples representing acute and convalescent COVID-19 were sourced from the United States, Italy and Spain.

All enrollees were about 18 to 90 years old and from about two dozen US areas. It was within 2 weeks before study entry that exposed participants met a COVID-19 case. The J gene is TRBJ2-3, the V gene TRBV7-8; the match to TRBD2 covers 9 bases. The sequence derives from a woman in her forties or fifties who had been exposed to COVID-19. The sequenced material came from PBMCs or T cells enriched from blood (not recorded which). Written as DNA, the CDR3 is TGTGCCAGCAGACAACCCGCGGGGGGGCGCACAGATACGCAGTATTTT. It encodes CASRQPAGGRTDTQYF.